The next 17 T cell receptor beta chains were all read from a single sample in a study of long-term antiretroviral therapy in people with HIV. At survey level, the immunoSEQ assay was run in its v3.0 version. TCRdb's table, derived via immunoSEQ multiplex PCR, lists solely in-frame clones and lacks some. The table shows roughly 15,000 clones, with about 95% occurring only once. The specimen comprised unsorted PBMCs, sampled nearly 6.5 years after starting antiretroviral therapy. All receptors derive from a woman aged 50 to 65 with HIV.

The rearrangement uses TRBV6-5 and TRBJ2-1; a weak D match, TRBD1 (5 bases). The germline V and J ends were trimmed by 0 bases and 5 bases, with 14 bases remaining between them. The CDR3 contains 16 residues. Germline-derived CDR1 and CDR2 are MNHEY and SVGAGI. CDR3 in DNA: TGTGCCAGCAGTTACTCGATCGGCCAGGGCAACAATGAGCAGTTCTTC. The encoded protein is CASSYSIGQGNNEQFF.

This clone appeared a single time. The chain couples TRBV13 to TRBJ1-2; perhaps TRBD1 as D (6 bases). V shed 0 bases and J shed 7 bases, with 18 bases lying between them. Per the germline V gene, CDR1 is PRHDT and CDR2 is FYEKMQ (reference sequence). This CDR3 contains 16 residues. This CDR3 is CASSLGFGGQLRGYTF. Written as DNA, the CDR3 is TGTGCCAGCAGCTTAGGTTTCGGGGGCCAACTTCGTGGCTACACCTTC.

This clone was counted a single time. The chain employs TRBV19 and TRBJ1-5, with a possible D match to TRBD1 (6 bases). Germline V lookup: CDR1 LNHDA, CDR2 SQIVND (reference sequence). This CDR3 region has 15 residues. Trimming cost V 7 bases and J 2 bases, with 15 bases left between them. This CDR3 reads CASTTSWTGNQPQHF. CDR3 DNA sequence: TGTGCCAGTACTACTTCTTGGACAGGCAATCAGCCCCAGCATTTT.

The chain links TRBV5-4 to TRBJ1-5, with 9 bases that match TRBD1. J was trimmed by 14 bases and V by 1 base; bases with no gene match: 13. The length of the CDR3 is 15 residues. Looked up from germline, CDR1 is SGHNT and CDR2 is YYREEE (reference sequence). The CDR3 loop is CASSLHSHRDRVEHF. CDR3 nucleotides: TGTGCCAGCAGCTTGCACTCTCACCGGGACAGGGTCGAGCATTTT.

The J gene is TRBJ2-7, the V gene TRBV19, with D perhaps being TRBD1 or TRBD2 (6 bases each). Trimming left V 1 base short and J 4 bases short, with 20 bases between. The germline gives CDR1 LNHDA, CDR2 SQIVND (reference sequence). This CDR3 contains 17 residues. CDR3 amino acids: CASSIVVSGAGKYEQYF. For the CDR3, the DNA is TGTGCCAGTAGTATAGTAGTGTCGGGGGCCGGGAAATACGAGCAGTACTTC. The full variable domain, completed using reference TRBV19 and TRBJ2-7, is DGGITQSPKYLFRKEGQNVTLSCEQNLNHDAMYWYRQDPGQGLRLIYYSQIVNDFQKGDIAEGYSVSREKKESFPLTVTSAQKNPTAFYLCASSIVVSGAGKYEQYFGPGTRLTVT.

The sample holds one count of this clone. V is TRBV9 and J is TRBJ1-6; a possible D gene is TRBD1 (5 bases). The CDR3 is 15 residues long. Germline loops: CDR1 SGDLS, CDR2 YYNGEE. V lost 1 base to trimming and J lost 6 bases, with 11 bases between them. The CDR3, as DNA: TGTGCCAGCAGCGTATTAGGGGACCGTAATTCACCCCTCCACTTT. This translates into CASSVLGDRNSPLHF.

The CDR3 sequence: CASSPIPGEQYF. The DNA for the CDR3 is TGTGCCAGCTCACCAATTCCGGGCGAGCAGTACTTC. This chain uses TRBV18 with TRBJ2-7; no definite D call. CDR3 length: 12 amino acids. Germline CDR1 and CDR2: KGHSH and LQKENI. Trimming pared 2 bases from V and 6 bases from J, leaving 8 bases between.

This sequence joins TRBV18 and TRBJ1-5, with D possibly being TRBD1 (5 bases). V was trimmed by 5 bases and J by 2 bases, leaving 10 bases between them. The CDR3 is 14 amino acids. Germline lookup yields CDR1 KGHSH and CDR2 LQKENI. CDR3 DNA sequence: TGTGCCAGCTCATCCGGGGGGGGCAATCAGCCCCAGCATTTT. It yields the protein CASSSGGGNQPQHF.

This clone was recorded once. V gene TRBV7-9 combines with J gene TRBJ2-7, with D tentatively TRBD2 (6 bases). The CDR3 is made up of 15 amino acids. Germline V CDR1 and CDR2: SEHNR, FQNEAQ (reference sequence). Trimming shortened V by 1 base and J by 0 bases, and 10 bases separated the two germline ends. The chain's CDR3 is CASSLVAGSSYEQYF. The CDR3 nucleotides are TGTGCCAGCAGCTTAGTGGCGGGGAGCTCCTACGAGCAGTACTTC.

V gene TRBV28 combines with J gene TRBJ1-5; D call uncertain. CDR3 length equals 17 residues. Germline V gene data show CDR1 as MDHEN and CDR2 as SYDVKM. The V end was cut by 0 bases, the J end by 1 base, with 13 bases between. CDR3 region: CASSLWAGGGSNQPQHF. As DNA, the CDR3 is TGTGCCAGCAGTTTATGGGCAGGTGGCGGGAGCAATCAGCCCCAGCATTTT.

The gene calls are TRBV18 and TRBJ2-5; D gene unclear. This CDR3 region has 12 residues. V was cut by 2 bases and J by 5 bases, with 6 bases left in between. Germline V gene data show CDR1 as KGHSH and CDR2 as LQKENI. CDR3 nucleotides: TGTGCCAGCTCACCAGAGGTTGAGACCCAGTACTTC. As protein: CASSPEVETQYF.

This rearrangement joins TRBV6-1 to TRBJ2-7; 7 nucleotides align to TRBD2. This CDR3 has 16 amino acids. CDR1 is MNHNS, CDR2 SASEGT, per germline. The ends lost 2 bases at V and 1 base at J; junction bases unmatched: 8. The CDR3 DNA reads TGTGCCAGCAGTGAACGGGGCGGGAGTAATTCCTACGAGCAGTACTTC. Encoded protein: CASSERGGSNSYEQYF.

The chain employs TRBV2 and TRBJ1-4; D not resolved. The germline V and J ends were trimmed by 8 bases and 5 bases, with 9 bases remaining between them. The CDR3 is made up of 12 amino acids. Germline lookup yields CDR1 SNHLY and CDR2 FYNNEI. CDR3 region: CASDPGNEKLFF. The CDR3 DNA follows: TGTGCCAGCGACCCCGGGAATGAAAAACTGTTTTTT.

The CDR3 protein is CASTPNAFWGTGELFF. Here the CDR3 DNA reads TGTGCCAGCACCCCTAACGCCTTCTGGGGCACCGGGGAGCTGTTTTTT. V usage is TRBV7-2 and J usage is TRBJ2-2; no clear D gene. Germline V gene sequence: CDR1 SGHTA, CDR2 FQGNSA. V gave up 7 bases and J gave up 4 bases, with 19 bases separating them. The length of the CDR3 is 16 residues. The full variable domain, in which reference TRBV7-2 and TRBJ2-2 provide the parts outside the CDR3, is GAGVSQSPSNKVTEKGKDVELRCDPISGHTALYWYRQSLGQGLEFLIYFQGNSAPDKSGLPSDRFSAERTGGSVSTLTIQRTQQEDSAVYLCASTPNAFWGTGELFFGEGSRLTVL.

CDR3 nucleotides: TGTGCCAGCAGTTCAGGGACTAACTATGGCTACACCTTC. This encodes CASSSGTNYGYTF. The chain combines TRBV6-1 with TRBJ1-2; possibly TRBD1 for D (5 bases). Germline V gene sequence: CDR1 MNHNS, CDR2 SASEGT. The length of the CDR3 is 13 residues. Trimming pared 5 bases from V and 0 bases from J, leaving 7 bases between.

The chain uses TRBV29-1 and TRBJ1-1; no firm D call. The CDR3 extends over 14 amino acids. V lost 1 base and J lost 4, with 13 bases in between. In germline, CDR1 is SQVTM, CDR2 ANQGSEA. For the CDR3, the DNA is TGCAGCGTTGAAGTGGCGGGGAGGTTCACTGAAGCTTTCTTT. It yields the protein CSVEVAGRFTEAFF.

The rearrangement joins TRBV19 to TRBJ2-7; D is possibly TRBD1 (5 bases). This CDR3 comprises 14 residues. The germline V gene has CDR1 LNHDA and CDR2 SQIVND (reference sequence). Trimming shortened V by 3 bases and J by 3 bases, and 12 bases separated the two germline ends. CDR3 in DNA: TGTGCCAGTAGTATTCAGGGCCCCTACTACGAGCAGTACTTC. This sequence encodes CASSIQGPYYEQYF. Complete variable domain (other parts from reference TRBV19 and TRBJ2-7): DGGITQSPKYLFRKEGQNVTLSCEQNLNHDAMYWYRQDPGQGLRLIYYSQIVNDFQKGDIAEGYSVSREKKESFPLTVTSAQKNPTAFYLCASSIQGPYYEQYFGPGTRLTVT.